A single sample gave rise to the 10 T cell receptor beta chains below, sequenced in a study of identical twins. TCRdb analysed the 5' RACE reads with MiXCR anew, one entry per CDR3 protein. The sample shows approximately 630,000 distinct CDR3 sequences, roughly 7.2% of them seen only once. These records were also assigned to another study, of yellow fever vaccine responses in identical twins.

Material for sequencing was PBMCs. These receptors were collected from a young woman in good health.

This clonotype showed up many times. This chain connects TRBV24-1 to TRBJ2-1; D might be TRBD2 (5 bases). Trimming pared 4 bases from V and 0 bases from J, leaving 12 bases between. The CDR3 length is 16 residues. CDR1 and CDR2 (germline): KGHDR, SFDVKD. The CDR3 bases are TGTGCCACCAGTGAAGCCGGGGAAGGCTCCTACAATGAGCAGTTCTTC. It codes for CATSEAGEGSYNEQFF.

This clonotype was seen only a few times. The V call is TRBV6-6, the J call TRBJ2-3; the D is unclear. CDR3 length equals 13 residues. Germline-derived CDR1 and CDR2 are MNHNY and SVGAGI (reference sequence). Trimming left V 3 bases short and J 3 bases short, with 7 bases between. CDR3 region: CASSYRQTDTQYF. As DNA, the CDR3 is TGTGCCAGCAGTTATAGGCAGACAGATACGCAGTATTTT.

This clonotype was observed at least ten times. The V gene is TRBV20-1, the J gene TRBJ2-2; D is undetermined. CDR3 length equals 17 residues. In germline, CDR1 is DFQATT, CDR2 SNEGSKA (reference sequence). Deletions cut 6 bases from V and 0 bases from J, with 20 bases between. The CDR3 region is CSASRSLVFPNTGELFF. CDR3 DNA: TGCAGTGCGTCTAGGTCGCTTGTCTTTCCGAACACCGGGGAGCTGTTTTTT.

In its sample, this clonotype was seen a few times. CDR3 protein: CASSSGAPHEQYV. For the CDR3, the DNA is TGTGCCAGCAGTTCCGGGGCGCCCCACGAGCAGTACGTC. The chain has TRBV12-3 or TRBV12-4 and TRBJ2-7; D may be TRBD1 or TRBD2 (5 bases each). CDR3 length: 13 residues. The V gene lost 4 bases and the J gene lost 5 bases, with 12 bases spanning the gap.

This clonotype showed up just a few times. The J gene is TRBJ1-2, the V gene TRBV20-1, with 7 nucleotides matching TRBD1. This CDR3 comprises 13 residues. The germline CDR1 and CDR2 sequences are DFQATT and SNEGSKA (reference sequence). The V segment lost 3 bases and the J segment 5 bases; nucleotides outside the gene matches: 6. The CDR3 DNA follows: TGCAGTGCTAGTCCCGGGACAGTATATGGCTACACCTTC. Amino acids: CSASPGTVYGYTF.

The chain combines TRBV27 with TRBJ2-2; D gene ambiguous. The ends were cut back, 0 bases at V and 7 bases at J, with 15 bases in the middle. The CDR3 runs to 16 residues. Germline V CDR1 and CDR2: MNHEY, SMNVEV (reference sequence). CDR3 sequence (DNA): TGTGCCAGCAGTTTATCGGGCTCCCTCGAGGACGGGGAGCTGTTTTTT. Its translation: CASSLSGSLEDGELFF.

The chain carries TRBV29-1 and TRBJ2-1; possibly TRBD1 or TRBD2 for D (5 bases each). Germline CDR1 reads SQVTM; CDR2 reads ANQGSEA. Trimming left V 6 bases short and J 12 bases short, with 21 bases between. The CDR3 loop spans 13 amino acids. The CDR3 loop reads CSVGGGSLGGQFF. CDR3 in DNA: TGCAGCGTCGGTGGGGGAAGTCTCGGCGGGCAGTTCTTC.

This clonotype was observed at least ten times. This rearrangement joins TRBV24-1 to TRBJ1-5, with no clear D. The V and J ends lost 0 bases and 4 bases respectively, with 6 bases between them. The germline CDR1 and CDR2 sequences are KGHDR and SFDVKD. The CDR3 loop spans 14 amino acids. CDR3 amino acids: CATSDLGPNQPQHF. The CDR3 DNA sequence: TGTGCCACCAGTGATTTGGGGCCGAATCAGCCCCAGCATTTT.

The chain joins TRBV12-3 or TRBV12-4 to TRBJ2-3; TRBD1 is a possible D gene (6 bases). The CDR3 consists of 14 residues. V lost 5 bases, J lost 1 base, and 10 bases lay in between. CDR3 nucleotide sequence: TGTGCCAGCAGTCAAACAGGGCGCACAGATACGCAGTATTTT. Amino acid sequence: CASSQTGRTDTQYF.

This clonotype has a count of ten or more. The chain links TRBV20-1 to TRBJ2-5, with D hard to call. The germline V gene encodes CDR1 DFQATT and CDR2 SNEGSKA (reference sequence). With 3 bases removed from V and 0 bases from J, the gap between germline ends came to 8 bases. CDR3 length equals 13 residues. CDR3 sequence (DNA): TGCAGTGCTAGGCTTGCCTACCAAGAGACCCAGTACTTC. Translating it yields CSARLAYQETQYF.